This T cell receptor beta chain was observed in a study of blood T cell repertoires in COVID-19. Turning to the study itself: T cells, B-cell-depleted T cells, or PBMCs provided the cDNA or gDNA that served as material.

This clone has just one count. Sequencing was performed with immunoSEQ multiplex PCR; in TCRdb, only in-frame clones are kept and a portion is missing. The table shows just over 350,000 clones, with 65% to 90% occurring only once. Germline V gene sequence: CDR1 SEHNR, CDR2 FQNEAQ (reference sequence). Trimming removed 9 bases at V and 4 bases at J, with 15 bases between. The CDR3 length is 13 residues. J is TRBJ2-5 and V is TRBV7-9; maybe TRBD1 (6 bases). Sequenced sample: peripheral blood. This clonotype originated in a woman aged 60 to 75 with COVID-19, enrolled during active disease. This CDR3 is CASYQGSGETQYF. CDR3 nucleotide sequence: TGTGCCAGTTACCAGGGGTCGGGAGAGACCCAGTACTTC.